Detailed here is one T cell receptor beta chain. Its matching antigen is unknown. TCRdb ran MiXCR on the RACE reads and lists one entry per CDR3 protein. The sample carries about 120,000 distinct CDR3 sequences, roughly 13% recorded once. This record belongs to a study of human T cells and chemical hapten exposure. About the study: Skin of the upper inner arm, approximately 2 cm by approximately 2 cm, received 2% DPC for sensitization. Notes on the study in general: Expanded TCRs grouped into significantly more large CDR3 similarity clusters than controls produced.

The germline V gene encodes CDR1 SNHLY and CDR2 FYNNEI. V dropped 5 bases and J dropped 7 bases, with 12 bases sitting between them. There are 13 residues in the CDR3. Indicated time point: patch test 1, 2 weeks after DPC sensitization. Treatment indicated: therapeutic diphenylcyclopropenone sensitization with weekly scalp DPC. V is TRBV2 and J is TRBJ2-4, with a possible D match to TRBD2 (6 bases). The TCR comes from a man between 18 and 35 years old with alopecia areata. Some clones in this sample may be carry-over from other donors' samples. This specimen consisted of whole blood, obtained in connection with sensitization to the hapten diphenylcyclopropenone (DPC). This CDR3 reads CASSTGAVNIQYF. The CDR3 DNA follows: TGTGCCAGCAGTACGGGAGCCGTTAACATTCAGTACTTC.